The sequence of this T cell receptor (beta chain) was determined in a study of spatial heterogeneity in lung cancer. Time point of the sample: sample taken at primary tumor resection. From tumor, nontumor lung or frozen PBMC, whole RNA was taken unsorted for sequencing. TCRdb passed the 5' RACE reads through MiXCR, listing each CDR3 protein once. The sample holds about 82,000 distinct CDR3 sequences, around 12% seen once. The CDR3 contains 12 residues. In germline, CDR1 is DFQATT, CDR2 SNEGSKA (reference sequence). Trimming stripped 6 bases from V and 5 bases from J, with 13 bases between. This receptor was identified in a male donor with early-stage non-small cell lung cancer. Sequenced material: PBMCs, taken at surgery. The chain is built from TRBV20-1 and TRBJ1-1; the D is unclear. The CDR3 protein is CSARQIHTEAFF. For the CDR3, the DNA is TGCAGTGCCCGGCAGATCCATACTGAAGCTTTCTTT.